The 10 T cell receptor beta chains listed next were all sequenced from one sample in a study of T cells in Graves' hyperthyroidism and ophthalmopathy. There were TCR beta CDR3 regions amplified from RNA transcripts. The study used the HTBI primer set for a first-round RT-PCR of the TCR CDR3. TCRdb processed the multiplex PCR reads anew with MiXCR; each CDR3 protein has one entry. The table includes more than 300,000 distinct CDR3 sequences, about 18% detected once. The source material was blood. The receptors shown here come from a man aged 18 to 35 with Graves' ophthalmopathy.

CDR3 DNA sequence: TGTGCCAGCAGAGGAGGGAAGACCGGGGAGCTGTTTTTT. Amino acids: CASRGGKTGELFF. The chain has TRBV28 and TRBJ2-2; TRBD2 is a possible D gene (6 bases). The germline V gene encodes CDR1 MDHEN and CDR2 SYDVKM. CDR3 length: 13 amino acids. V dropped 6 bases and J dropped 5 bases, with 10 bases sitting between them.

This clonotype appeared many times. The chain has TRBV6-1 and TRBJ2-3, with TRBD1 matching over 7 bases. CDR3 length: 13 amino acids. J lost 6 bases, V lost 8 bases, and 8 bases had no gene match. Germline values: CDR1 MNHNS, CDR2 SASEGT. CDR3 sequence: CASVNRGPDTQYF. For the CDR3, the DNA is TGTGCCAGCGTTAACAGGGGACCGGATACGCAGTATTTT.

The chain combines TRBV20-1 with TRBJ2-5; D gene uncertain. The CDR3 covers 12 residues. Trimming shortened V by 0 bases and J by 7 bases, and 9 bases separated the two germline ends. CDR1 is DFQATT and CDR2 is SNEGSKA in the germline V gene (reference sequence). CDR3 DNA sequence: TGCAGTGCTAGAGATCCCCCTATGACCCAGTACTTC. Translated, it gives CSARDPPMTQYF.

A few counts support this clonotype. In nucleotides, the CDR3 is TGTGCCAGCAGTTTAGACCGGGACAGGGGTTTTGAGCAGTTCTTC. Encoded protein: CASSLDRDRGFEQFF. This chain links TRBV27 with TRBJ2-1, with TRBD1 matching over 10 bases. J gave up 9 bases and V 2 bases, and 7 bases lay outside the gene matches. The CDR3 is 15 residues long. The germline CDR1 and CDR2 sequences are MNHEY and SMNVEV (reference sequence).

Concerning this clonotype: This may be a read error: a much more frequent sequence differs by one nucleotide. The V call is TRBV5-6, the J call TRBJ1-2; the D gene is possibly TRBD1 (5 bases). Germline V CDR1 and CDR2: SGHDT, YYEEEE. CDR3 size: 14 residues. The CDR3 bases are TGTGCCAGCAGCTTGGAGACGGGGGGGTATGGCTACATCTTC. Amino acids: CASSLETGGYGYIF.

The rearrangement uses TRBV6-1 and TRBJ2-5; D might be TRBD2 (6 bases). V gave up 5 bases and J gave up 7 bases, with 14 bases separating them. Germline lookup yields CDR1 MNHNS and CDR2 SASEGT. CDR3 length: 13 amino acids. The CDR3 DNA sequence: TGTGCCAGCAGTTTAGAGGGGCGGGGGACCCAGTACTTC. This codes for CASSLEGRGTQYF.

This clonotype has at least ten counts. This chain links TRBV5-1 with TRBJ2-3, with D unresolved. This CDR3 region has 12 residues. Germline CDR1 and CDR2: SGHRS and YFSETQ. V dropped 5 bases and J dropped 4 bases, with 8 bases sitting between them. The CDR3, as DNA: TGCGCCAGCAGACACGACCCAGATACGCAGTATTTT. It specifies CASRHDPDTQYF.

This clonotype was seen more than once but under ten times. The chain employs TRBV29-1 and TRBJ1-2; D might be TRBD1 (5 bases). V lost 3 bases and J lost 4, with 6 bases in between. The CDR3 has 11 residues. The V gene's germline CDR1 is SQVTM and CDR2 ANQGSEA. The CDR3 coding sequence is TGCAGCGTTGAGAGGGGCTATGGCTACACCTTC. Translated, it gives CSVERGYGYTF. The full variable domain, its missing parts supplied by reference TRBV29-1 and TRBJ1-2, is SAVISQKPSRDICQRGTSLTIQCQVDSQVTMMFWYRQQPGQSLTLIATANQGSEATYESGFVIDKFPISRPNLTFSTLTVSNMSPEDSSIYLCSVERGYGYTFGSGTRLTVV.

This clonotype was picked up many times. The V call is TRBV20-1, the J call TRBJ1-5; D may be TRBD1 (5 bases). Trimming cost V 0 bases and J 5 bases, with 11 bases left between them. CDR3 size: 14 residues. Germline values: CDR1 DFQATT, CDR2 SNEGSKA (reference sequence). DNA for the CDR3: TGCAGTGCTAGAGATCCCAGGGAGGATCAGCCCCAGCATTTT. Translating gives CSARDPREDQPQHF.

Ten or more counts support this clonotype. The chain recombines TRBV6-2 or TRBV6-3 with TRBJ2-3; D gene uncertain. V lost 1 base and J lost 3, with 8 bases in between. Germline-derived CDR1 and CDR2 are MNHEY and SVGEGT. This CDR3 spans 14 amino acids. CDR3: CASSYFTGTDTQYF. CDR3 bases: TGTGCCAGCAGTTACTTTACTGGGACAGATACGCAGTATTTT.